This TCR beta chain was sequenced in a study of shared T cell receptors in the human thymus (dated by TCRdb to about 2021). For the study in its entirety: The study examined how the human thymus generates shared, self-reactive T-cell receptor alpha chains.

Libraries were constructed by the immunoSEQ multiplex PCR assay. TCRdb took this table from immuneACCESS and kept in-frame rearrangements with V and J called. Such tables lack part of the clones; where checked against another copy, unresolved V genes explain under half of the gap, and the rest is unexplained. Present in this sample are over 350,000 clones, 95% of which were seen just once. Jointly, the top ten make up roughly 0.02% of the sample. A word on this clone: Its antigen is currently not known. The record has no base qualities; no much larger clone is one base away.

The sequenced material came from thymocytes. The source of this sequence is a human donor.

The DNA is as follows: TGTGCCAGCAGCTTGGGACCCCCTCGCTCCTACGAGCAGTACTTC. Translated, it reads CASSLGPPRSYEQYF. The chain joins TRBV5-8 to TRBJ2-7; no D gene can be assigned with confidence. V and J lose 0 bases and 0 bases, and a span of 10 bases separates them. Its CDR3 holds 15 amino acids, cysteine through phenylalanine. CDR3 DNA is the only sequence kept; it has 45 bases, read in frame from the first base. In the germline V gene, CDR1 corresponds to SGHTS and CDR2 to YDEGEE.